Listed here are 3 T cell receptor beta chains from one sample, sequenced in a study of T cell responses to AZD1222 COVID-19 vaccine. Measured with immunoSEQ multiplex PCR; TCRdb has only the in-frame clones, and not every one. The sample carries 120,000 or so clones, about four fifths recorded once. The material sequenced was peripheral blood, taken on day 0 of AZD1222 vaccination. The receptor set was obtained from an adult in good health.

Only a few counts were recorded for this clone. V gene TRBV4-1 combines with J gene TRBJ2-2; tentative D call: TRBD1 (5 bases). The V end was cut by 0 bases, the J end by 7 bases, with 15 bases between. The CDR3 has 16 residues. Germline CDR1 and CDR2: MGHRA and YSYEKL. The chain's CDR3 is CASSQEGARAGGELFF. The CDR3 DNA reads TGCGCCAGCAGCCAAGAAGGGGCAAGGGCCGGCGGGGAGCTGTTTTTT.

The J gene is TRBJ1-2, the V gene TRBV7-2, with D hard to call. The CDR3 spans 14 residues. The V end lost 4 bases, the J end lost 7 bases, and 16 bases lay between the germline ends. From germline, CDR1 is SGHTA and CDR2 FQGNSA. As DNA, the CDR3 is TGTGCCAGCAGCTCGAATGACATGATTAGTGGCTACACCTTC. Translated: CASSSNDMISGYTF.

This rearrangement joins TRBV9 to TRBJ2-1, with 9 bases lining up with TRBD2. The CDR3 consists of 16 residues. J lost 5 bases, V lost 0 bases, and 6 bases had no gene match. The germline gives CDR1 SGDLS, CDR2 YYNGEE. The CDR3 region has the DNA TGTGCCAGCAGCGTAGTTGGTAGCGGGAGCAACAATGAGCAGTTCTTC. This sequence encodes CASSVVGSGSNNEQFF.